Following are 18 T cell receptor beta chains from one sample sequenced in a study of spatial heterogeneity in lung cancer. Time point given: blood at routine non-recurrence follow-up after resection. The study sequenced unsorted whole RNA from tumor, nontumor lung or frozen PBMC. In TCRdb, the 5' RACE reads were re-called with MiXCR into one record per CDR3 protein. This sample has some 120,000 distinct CDR3 sequences, with roughly an eighth found just once. The sample was PBMCs, taken at follow-up. The receptors shown here come from a male donor with early-stage non-small cell lung cancer.

This clonotype has a handful of counts. The rearrangement joins TRBV28 to TRBJ1-5, with a weak D call TRBD1 (5 bases). Per the germline V gene, CDR1 is MDHEN and CDR2 is SYDVKM. The CDR3 covers 15 residues. V was cut by 7 bases and J by 1 base, with 14 bases left in between. CDR3 sequence: CASMGAWGSNQPQHF. In nucleotides, the CDR3 is TGTGCCAGCATGGGAGCCTGGGGGAGCAATCAGCCCCAGCATTTT.

V usage is TRBV7-8 and J usage is TRBJ2-3; 9 bases line up with TRBD2. Trimming at V came to 9 bases and at J to 1 base, leaving 11 bases not matched to a gene. This CDR3 has 16 residues. Germline CDR1 reads SGHVS; CDR2 reads FQNEAQ. The CDR3 DNA is TGTGCCAGTCTCTCGGGGCTAGCGGGGCGCACAGATACGCAGTATTTT. Protein product: CASLSGLAGRTDTQYF.

V and J are TRBV11-2 and TRBJ2-3, with D possibly being TRBD1 (6 bases). Germline V CDR1 and CDR2: SGHAT, FQNNGV. This CDR3 is 13 amino acids long. The ends were cut back, 8 bases at V and 1 base at J, with 10 bases in the middle. DNA for the CDR3: TGTGCCAGCTTCCCAGGGGGCACAGATACGCAGTATTTT. Translation: CASFPGGTDTQYF.

In this sample, this clonotype turned up many times. This sequence joins TRBV29-1 and TRBJ2-5, with a weak D call TRBD1 (6 bases). Germline V CDR1 and CDR2: SQVTM, ANQGSEA. Trimming stripped 5 bases from V and 2 bases from J, with 12 bases between. The CDR3 contains 13 residues. This chain's CDR3 is CSVIRGGQETQYF. Here the CDR3 DNA reads TGCAGCGTTATAAGAGGGGGTCAAGAGACCCAGTACTTC.

In this sample, this clonotype turned up a few times. The CDR3 loop is CASSPGTAPEAFF. CDR3 nucleotide sequence: TGTGCCAGCAGCCCTGGGACAGCTCCCGAAGCTTTCTTT. This chain uses TRBV5-6 with TRBJ1-1, with TRBD1 identical over 7 bases. Germline assignment: CDR1 SGHDT and CDR2 YYEEEE. CDR3 size: 13 residues. V was pared by 4 bases and J by 8 bases, with 8 bases of the junction left unmatched. The variable domain in full, completed from reference TRBV5-6 and TRBJ1-1, reads DAGVTQSPTHLIKTRGQQVTLRCSPKSGHDTVSWYQQALGQGPQFIFQYYEEEERQRGNFPDRFSGHQFPNYSSELNVNALLLGDSALYLCASSPGTAPEAFFGQGTRLTVV.

This clonotype was counted many times. The chain joins TRBV28 to TRBJ2-7; 9 bases agree with TRBD1. V shed 1 base, J shed 2 bases, and the junction held 9 bases outside the gene matches. CDR1 is MDHEN and CDR2 is SYDVKM in the germline V gene. The CDR3 consists of 17 residues. The CDR3 loop is CASSLLPGQGATYEQYF. CDR3 nucleotide sequence: TGTGCCAGCAGTTTATTACCGGGACAGGGTGCCACCTACGAGCAGTACTTC.

The J gene is TRBJ2-5, the V gene TRBV25-1; 7 nucleotides agree with TRBD2. This CDR3 is 16 amino acids long. The J segment lost 1 base and the V segment lost 4 bases, leaving 9 bases of the junction unmatched. In germline, CDR1 is MGHDK, CDR2 SYGVNS. CDR3 in amino acids: CASSAGLLAVQETQYF. CDR3 sequence (DNA): TGTGCCAGCAGTGCGGGGCTTCTAGCGGTCCAAGAGACCCAGTACTTC.

This chain links TRBV3-1 with TRBJ2-1; TRBD2 agrees at 9 bases. This CDR3 has 15 amino acids. The V and J ends lost 1 base and 4 bases, in that order; junction bases with no gene match: 2. Germline CDR1 LGHDT, CDR2 YNNKEL (reference sequence). CDR3: CASSQGLAVYNEQFF. The DNA for the CDR3 is TGTGCCAGCAGCCAAGGACTAGCGGTTTACAATGAGCAGTTCTTC.

This chain uses TRBV7-2 with TRBJ1-2, with D perhaps matching TRBD1 (5 bases). The CDR3 loop spans 14 amino acids. Germline V gene data show CDR1 as SGHTA and CDR2 as FQGNSA. Trimming shortened V by 2 bases and J by 3 bases, and 10 bases separated the two germline ends. The CDR3 sequence: CASSLTQGDYGYTF. CDR3 coding DNA: TGTGCCAGCAGCTTAACCCAGGGAGACTATGGCTACACCTTC.

The chain's CDR3 is CASSLTSGGLGTDTQYF. The DNA of the CDR3 is TGTGCCAGCAGCCTAACTAGCGGGGGCTTAGGCACAGATACGCAGTATTTT. The V gene is TRBV5-6, the J gene TRBJ2-3; the match to TRBD2 covers 11 bases. This CDR3 spans 17 amino acids. Losses at the gene ends were 4 bases for V and 1 base for J; bases not matched to a gene: 8. CDR1 and CDR2 from the germline V gene are SGHDT and YYEEEE.

This clonotype has a count of ten or more. This chain connects TRBV10-3 to TRBJ2-7, with D tentatively TRBD1 (6 bases). The CDR3 has 13 residues. The ends were cut back, 7 bases at V and 2 bases at J, with 12 bases in the middle. CDR1 is ENHRY, CDR2 SYGVKD, per germline. The CDR3 region has the DNA TGTGCCATCAAGGGGGACGTAACCTACGAGCAGTACTTC. Its protein is CAIKGDVTYEQYF.

This clonotype has ten or more counts. CDR3 sequence (DNA): TGTGCCAGCAACGTCGGACAGTTGTCCTCTGGGGCCAACGTCCTGACTTTC. Protein: CASNVGQLSSGANVLTF. The chain combines TRBV7-2 with TRBJ2-6; a weak D match, TRBD1 (6 bases). V dropped 7 bases and J dropped 0 bases, with 16 bases sitting between them. CDR1 is SGHTA, CDR2 FQGNSA, per germline. The CDR3 sequence is 17 residues long.

The chain employs TRBV28 and TRBJ2-1; TRBD1 or TRBD2 may be the D gene (6 bases each). CDR1 and CDR2 (germline): MDHEN, SYDVKM. Trimming stripped 8 bases from V and 4 bases from J, with 9 bases between. This CDR3 spans 12 amino acids. CDR3 nucleotides: TGTGCCAGCGGGGGGCTTTACAATGAGCAGTTCTTC. It translates to CASGGLYNEQFF.

The rearrangement uses TRBV2 and TRBJ2-6; a possible D gene is TRBD2 (6 bases). Per germline, CDR1 SNHLY and CDR2 FYNNEI. The CDR3 covers 16 residues. The ends were cut back, 7 bases at V and 4 bases at J, with 17 bases in the middle. The CDR3 loop reads CASTSLGGLGANVLTF. The CDR3, as DNA: TGTGCCAGCACCAGTCTTGGAGGGTTAGGGGCCAACGTCCTGACTTTC.

The genes are TRBV19 and TRBJ1-5, with 7 positions matching TRBD1. V dropped 6 bases and J dropped 6; count of bases not matched to a gene: 11. This CDR3 has 15 amino acids. Germline CDR1 reads LNHDA; CDR2 reads SQIVND (reference sequence). Written as DNA, the CDR3 is TGTGCCAGTAGGGCGGCAGGGGGAGAATTTCAGCCCCAGCATTTT. Encoded protein: CASRAAGGEFQPQHF.

This clonotype has ten or more counts. The V call is TRBV20-1, the J call TRBJ2-3, with 7 nucleotides matching TRBD1. Looked up from germline, CDR1 is DFQATT and CDR2 is SNEGSKA (reference sequence). This CDR3 region has 12 residues. V lost 0 bases and J lost 10; bases outside the gene matches: 4. The CDR3 is CSARDGTVAQYF. DNA for the CDR3: TGCAGTGCTAGAGACGGGACAGTTGCGCAGTATTTT.

This clonotype has at least ten counts. The J gene is TRBJ2-1, the V gene TRBV3-1, with unresolved D. Germline assignment: CDR1 LGHDT and CDR2 YNNKEL (reference sequence). Trimming pared 0 bases from V and 1 base from J, leaving 4 bases between. This CDR3 region has 14 residues. CDR3 amino acids: CASSQDGSYNEQFF. CDR3 DNA: TGTGCCAGCAGCCAAGATGGATCCTACAATGAGCAGTTCTTC.

The genes are TRBV5-6 and TRBJ1-1; D unclear. The V and J ends lost 1 base and 1 base respectively, with 8 bases between them. This CDR3 is 14 amino acids long. Germline V gene data show CDR1 as SGHDT and CDR2 as YYEEEE. The CDR3 is CASSLSTQNTEAFF. In DNA form, the CDR3 reads TGTGCCAGCAGCTTGTCGACCCAGAACACTGAAGCTTTCTTT.